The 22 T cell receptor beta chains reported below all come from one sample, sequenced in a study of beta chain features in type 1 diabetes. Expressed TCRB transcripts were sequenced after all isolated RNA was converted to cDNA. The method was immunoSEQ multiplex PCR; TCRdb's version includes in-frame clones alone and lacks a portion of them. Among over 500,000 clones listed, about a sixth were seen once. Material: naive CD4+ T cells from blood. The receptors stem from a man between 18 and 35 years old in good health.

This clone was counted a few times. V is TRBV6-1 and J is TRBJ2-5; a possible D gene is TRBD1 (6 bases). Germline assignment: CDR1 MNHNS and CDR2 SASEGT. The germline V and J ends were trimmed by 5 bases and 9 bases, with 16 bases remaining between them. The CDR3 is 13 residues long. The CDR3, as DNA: TGTGCCAGCAGTACCCAGGGGATCGAGCCCCAGTACTTC. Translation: CASSTQGIEPQYF.

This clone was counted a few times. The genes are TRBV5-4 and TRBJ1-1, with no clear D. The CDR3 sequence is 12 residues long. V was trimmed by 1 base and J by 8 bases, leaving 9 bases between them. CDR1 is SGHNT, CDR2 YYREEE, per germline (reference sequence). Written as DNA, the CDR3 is TGTGCCAGCAGCTTGACCGACCGAGAAGCTTTCTTT. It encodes CASSLTDREAFF.

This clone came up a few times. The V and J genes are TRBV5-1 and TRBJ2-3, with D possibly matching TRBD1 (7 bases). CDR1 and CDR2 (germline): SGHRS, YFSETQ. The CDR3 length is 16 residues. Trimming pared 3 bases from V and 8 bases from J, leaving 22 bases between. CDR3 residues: CASSYGTVSSGSTQYF. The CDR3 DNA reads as TGCGCCAGCAGCTACGGGACAGTAAGTTCCGGGAGTACGCAGTATTTT.

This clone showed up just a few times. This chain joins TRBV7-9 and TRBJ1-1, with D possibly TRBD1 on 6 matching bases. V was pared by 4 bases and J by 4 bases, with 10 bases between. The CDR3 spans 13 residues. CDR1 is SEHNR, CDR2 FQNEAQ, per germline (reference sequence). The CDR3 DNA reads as TGTGCCAGCAGCTCCCAGGGGTCCACTGAAGCTTTCTTT. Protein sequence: CASSSQGSTEAFF.

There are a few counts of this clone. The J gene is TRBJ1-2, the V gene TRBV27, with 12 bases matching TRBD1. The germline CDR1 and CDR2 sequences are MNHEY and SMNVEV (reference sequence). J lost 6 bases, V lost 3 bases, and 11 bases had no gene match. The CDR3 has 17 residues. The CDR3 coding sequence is TGTGCCAGCAGTTTCTCGGGACAGGGGGCGTTAGGCCATGGCTACACCTTC. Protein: CASSFSGQGALGHGYTF.

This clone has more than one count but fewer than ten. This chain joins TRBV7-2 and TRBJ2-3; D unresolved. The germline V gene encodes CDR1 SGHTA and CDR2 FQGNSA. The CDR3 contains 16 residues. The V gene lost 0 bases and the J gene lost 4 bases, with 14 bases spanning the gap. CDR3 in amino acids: CASSLATARTPDTQYF. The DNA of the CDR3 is TGTGCCAGCAGCTTAGCCACAGCCCGAACCCCAGATACGCAGTATTTT.

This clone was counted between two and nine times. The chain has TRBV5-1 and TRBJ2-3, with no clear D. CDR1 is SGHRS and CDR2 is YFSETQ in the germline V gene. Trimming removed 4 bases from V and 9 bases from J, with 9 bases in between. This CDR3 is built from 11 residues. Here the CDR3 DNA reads TGCGCCAGCAGCCCCGATCGGACGCAGTATTTT. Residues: CASSPDRTQYF.

DNA for the CDR3: TGTGCCAGCAGCTTGGGGACAGGGGGGAACTCTATGAACACTGAAGCTTTCTTT. Its protein is CASSLGTGGNSMNTEAFF. The chain has TRBV5-6 and TRBJ1-1; TRBD1 matches at 10 bases. Looked up from germline, CDR1 is SGHDT and CDR2 is YYEEEE. The V segment lost 0 bases and the J segment 0 bases; nucleotides outside the gene matches: 8. The CDR3 contains 18 residues.

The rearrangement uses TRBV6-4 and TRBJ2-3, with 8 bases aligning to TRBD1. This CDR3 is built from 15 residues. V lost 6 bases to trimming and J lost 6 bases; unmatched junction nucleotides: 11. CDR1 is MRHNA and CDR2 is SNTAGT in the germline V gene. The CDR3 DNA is TGTGCCAGCAGCGGCGGGACAGGCCGTCGGGATACGCAGTATTTT. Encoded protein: CASSGGTGRRDTQYF.

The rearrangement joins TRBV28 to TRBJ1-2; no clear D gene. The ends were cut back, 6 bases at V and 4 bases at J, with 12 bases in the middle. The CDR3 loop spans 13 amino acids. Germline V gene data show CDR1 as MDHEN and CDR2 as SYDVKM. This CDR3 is CASSGPLSYGYTF. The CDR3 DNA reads TGTGCCAGCAGCGGGCCCCTTAGCTATGGCTACACCTTC.

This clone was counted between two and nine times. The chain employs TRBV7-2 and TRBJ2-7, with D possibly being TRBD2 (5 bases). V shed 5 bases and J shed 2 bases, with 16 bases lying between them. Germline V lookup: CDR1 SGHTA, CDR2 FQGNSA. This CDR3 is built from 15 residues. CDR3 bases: TGTGCCAGCAGCCTCGGTACGGGGTCTGCCTACGAGCAGTACTTC. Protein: CASSLGTGSAYEQYF.

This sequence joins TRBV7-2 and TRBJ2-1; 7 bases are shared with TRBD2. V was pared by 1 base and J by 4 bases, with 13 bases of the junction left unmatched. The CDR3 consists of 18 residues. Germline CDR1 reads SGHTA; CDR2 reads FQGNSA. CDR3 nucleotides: TGTGCCAGCAGCTTAGGCCTAACGGGAGGTAGAGGATACAATGAGCAGTTCTTC. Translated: CASSLGLTGGRGYNEQFF.

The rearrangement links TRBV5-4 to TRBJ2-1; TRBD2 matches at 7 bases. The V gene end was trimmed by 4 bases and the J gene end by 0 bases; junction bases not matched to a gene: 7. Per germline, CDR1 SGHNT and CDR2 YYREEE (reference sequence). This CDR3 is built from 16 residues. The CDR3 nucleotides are TGTGCCAGCAGCCAGATCAGCGGGATCTCCTACAATGAGCAGTTCTTC. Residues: CASSQISGISYNEQFF.

For the CDR3, the DNA is TGTGCCAGCAGCTCCTCGGCGGGAGTGACCGGGGAGCTGTTTTTT. It yields the protein CASSSSAGVTGELFF. The V call is TRBV7-3, the J call TRBJ2-2; the match to TRBD2 covers 7 bases. V lost 4 bases to trimming and J lost 5 bases; unmatched junction nucleotides: 7. CDR1 is SGHTA, CDR2 FQGTGA, per germline. The CDR3 length is 15 residues.

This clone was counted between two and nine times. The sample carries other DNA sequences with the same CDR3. The CDR3 DNA is TGTGCCTCACGGCCGGCAGGGGGCACAGATACGCAGTATTTT. It translates to CASRPAGGTDTQYF. The chain carries TRBV7-3 and TRBJ2-3, with a weak D call TRBD1 (6 bases). Germline V gives CDR1 SGHTA, CDR2 FQGTGA. This CDR3 has 14 amino acids. V was cut by 11 bases and J by 1 base, with 16 bases left in between.

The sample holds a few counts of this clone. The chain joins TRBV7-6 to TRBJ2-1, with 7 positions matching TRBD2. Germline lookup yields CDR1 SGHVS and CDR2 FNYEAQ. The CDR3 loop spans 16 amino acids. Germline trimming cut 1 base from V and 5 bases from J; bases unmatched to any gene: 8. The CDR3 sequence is CASSLEARDYNNEQFF. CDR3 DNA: TGTGCCAGCAGCTTAGAGGCTAGGGACTATAACAATGAGCAGTTCTTC.

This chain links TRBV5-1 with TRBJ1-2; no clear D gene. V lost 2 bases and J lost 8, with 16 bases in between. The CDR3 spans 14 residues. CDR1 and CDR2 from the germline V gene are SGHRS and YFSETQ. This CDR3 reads CASSFSTVREGYTF. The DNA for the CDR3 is TGCGCCAGCAGCTTTTCAACCGTCCGGGAGGGCTACACCTTC.

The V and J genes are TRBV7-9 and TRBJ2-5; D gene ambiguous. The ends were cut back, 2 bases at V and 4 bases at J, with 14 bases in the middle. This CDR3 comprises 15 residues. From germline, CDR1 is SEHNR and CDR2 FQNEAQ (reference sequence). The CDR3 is CASSLTYASPETQYF. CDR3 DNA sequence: TGTGCCAGCAGCTTAACGTATGCTTCCCCAGAGACCCAGTACTTC.

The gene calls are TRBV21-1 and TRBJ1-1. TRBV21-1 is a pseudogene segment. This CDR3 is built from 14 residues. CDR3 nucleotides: TGTGCCAGCAGCAAGCAAGGACTAAAAACTGAAGCTTTCTTT. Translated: CASSKQGLKTEAFF.

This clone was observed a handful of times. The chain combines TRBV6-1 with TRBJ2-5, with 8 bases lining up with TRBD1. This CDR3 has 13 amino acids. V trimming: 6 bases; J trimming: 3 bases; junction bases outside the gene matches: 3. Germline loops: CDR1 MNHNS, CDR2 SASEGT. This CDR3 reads CASSATGEETQYF. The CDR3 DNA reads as TGTGCCAGCAGCGCGACAGGGGAAGAGACCCAGTACTTC.

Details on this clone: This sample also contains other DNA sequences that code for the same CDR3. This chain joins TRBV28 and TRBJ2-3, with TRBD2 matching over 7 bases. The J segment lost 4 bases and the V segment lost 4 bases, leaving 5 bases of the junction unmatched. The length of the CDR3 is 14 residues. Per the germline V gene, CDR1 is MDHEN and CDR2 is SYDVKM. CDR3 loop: CASSSGGGPDTQYF. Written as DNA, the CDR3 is TGTGCCAGCAGTTCCGGGGGAGGGCCAGATACGCAGTATTTT.

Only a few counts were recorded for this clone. Written as DNA, the CDR3 is TGTGCCAGCAGCTCTAGCGGGGGCCAAACGGGGACCCAGTACTTC. Encoded protein: CASSSSGGQTGTQYF. The V call is TRBV13, the J call TRBJ2-5; 10 bases align to TRBD2. CDR1 and CDR2 (germline): PRHDT, FYEKMQ (reference sequence). CDR3 length: 15 amino acids. With 4 bases clipped from V and 7 bases from J, the junction kept 9 bases outside the gene matches.